The T cell receptor beta chain described here comes from a study of T cell responses to AZD1222 COVID-19 vaccine (dated by TCRdb to about 2021). For the wider study: Because spike-specific TCR depth and breadth did not differ between the two schedules, AZD1222 recipients who got a second dose at roughly 4 weeks were pooled with those who got a second dose at roughly 12 weeks. A total of more than 230 trial participants underwent TCR sequencing, of whom about 210 received two doses of AZD1222 and around 26 received two doses of the MenACWY control vaccine. Trial participants were enrolled into age subgroups of 18-55, 56-69 and 70-plus years, which contained 148, 28 and 57 TCR-sequenced participants, respectively. Overall results and qualifications from the work: Conclusions about previously exposed vaccinees were limited because only six AZD1222 recipients were SARS-CoV-2 seropositive at baseline. Nearly half of unique spike-specific TCRs reportedly recognized epitopes outside regions mutated in the B.1.351 and B.1.1.7 variants. The whole spike protein was spanned by vaccine-associated CD4 TCRs, and dominant responses were seen in regions 160-218 and 743-854. In the small 56-69-year group, the increase in depth fell short of significance, most likely because of low power. A significant rise in spike-specific TCR breadth and depth was observed after two AZD1222 doses relative to day 0 and relative to MenACWY recipients. Participants were mostly white British, with more females than males. The authors suggested clonal diversity may have been underestimated. Because no samples from the day 14 peak response were available, repertoires could be characterized only after the peak T cell response.

Interpreted using the paper, the time point label stands for: baseline before first vaccination. Vaccinee samples were obtained from the UK trials COV001 and COV002, which included a single-blind randomized controlled phase 2/3 trial of AZD1222 (ChAdOx1 nCoV-19) in healthy adults. For TCRbeta chain sequencing, PBMC samples were collected from trial participants at day 0 and at day 28 after the second dose. The cysteine opens and the phenylalanine closes a CDR3 of 13 amino acids. This entry keeps only the CDR3 DNA: 39 bases, framed from base 1. The germline V gene encodes CDR1 LGHDT and CDR2 YNNKEL (reference sequence). V is clipped by 1 base and J by 4 bases, and the sequence between their germline boundaries is 4 bases long. Points on this clone: The specificity of this receptor is unknown. Qualities for individual bases were not recorded, and no much larger clone is one base off.

The CDR3 regions of human TCRbeta chains were analyzed by immunosequencing. In the original analysis: TCRs in the repertoires were compared against a reference library of SARS-CoV-2-specific TCRs that had been generated with the MIRA antigen-specificity platform. Breadth meant the fraction of unique TCRs that were SARS-CoV-2-associated, whereas depth meant the fraction of total T cells that were SARS-CoV-2-associated. Using the MIRA data, each spike-specific TCR was assigned both to the spike region to which the TCR was reactive and to a CD4 or CD8 class. Log10-transformed breadth and depth values were compared by one-way ANOVA with Sidak's multiple comparisons tests. The table was pulled from immuneACCESS by TCRdb, which kept in-frame rearrangements only. Such tables lose some clones; where checked, under half of the loss comes from unresolved V genes, and the rest has no known cause. The D gene and trimming were derived from the DNA, and the V and J assignments and clone size from that table. The sample profile shows more than 70,000 clones; under 95% of them were found once. The ten largest clonotypes hold approximately 4.5% of the sample.

This clonotype originated in an adult in good health. The material sequenced was peripheral blood, taken on day 0 of AZD1222 vaccination. The sequence links TRBV3-1 (or the pseudogene TRBV3-2) to TRBJ2-2, with no confidently assigned D gene. The CDR3 has the sequence CASSQGSTGELFF. The bases read TGTGCCAGCAGCCAAGGTAGCACCGGGGAGCTGTTTTTT.